This T cell receptor (beta chain) was sequenced for a study of vaccination effects on CD4 cells after COVID-19. General observations from the study: At late timepoints after vaccination, vaccine- and infection-induced clones shrank markedly.

Expansion with viral peptide pools was applied to antigen-specific CD4+ T cells by the ViraFEST assay prior to sequencing. Cultured cells yielded isolated CD4+ T cells after nine to ten days. Participants received two doses of either the BNT162b2 or mRNA-1273 vaccine. This clone was seen a single time. Its cognate antigen is unknown. Produced via immunoSEQ multiplex PCR; TCRdb's table is partial and in-frame only. The sample records roughly 59,000 clones, approximately 78% being singletons. Germline V CDR1 and CDR2: SNHLY, FYNNEI. Trimming took 8 bases from V and 5 from J, leaving 21 bases between them. The CDR3 extends over 15 amino acids.

The chain employs TRBV2 and TRBJ2-5, with D perhaps TRBD2 (6 bases). The clonotype was recovered from a human donor who received a COVID-19 vaccine. Sequences were derived from CD4+ T cells from PBMCs cultured with HCoV-OC43 spike peptides, sampled after COVID-19 vaccination. The subset: HCoV-OC43 spike overlapping peptide pool stimulation. CDR3: CASVRASVPRETQYF. DNA of the CDR3: TGTGCCAGCGTCCGGGCTAGCGTACCAAGGGAGACCCAGTACTTC.